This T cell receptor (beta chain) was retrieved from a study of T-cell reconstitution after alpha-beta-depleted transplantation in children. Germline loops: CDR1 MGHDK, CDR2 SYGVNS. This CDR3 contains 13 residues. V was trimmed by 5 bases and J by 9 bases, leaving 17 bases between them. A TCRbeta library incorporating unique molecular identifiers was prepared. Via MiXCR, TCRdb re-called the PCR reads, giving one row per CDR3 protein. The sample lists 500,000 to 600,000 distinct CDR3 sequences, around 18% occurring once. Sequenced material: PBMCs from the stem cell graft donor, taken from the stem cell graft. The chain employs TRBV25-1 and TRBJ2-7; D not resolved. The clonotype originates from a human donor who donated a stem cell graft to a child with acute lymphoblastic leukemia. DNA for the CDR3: TGTGCCAGCAGTATTATTCCAGGATCGACGCAGTACTTC. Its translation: CASSIIPGSTQYF.